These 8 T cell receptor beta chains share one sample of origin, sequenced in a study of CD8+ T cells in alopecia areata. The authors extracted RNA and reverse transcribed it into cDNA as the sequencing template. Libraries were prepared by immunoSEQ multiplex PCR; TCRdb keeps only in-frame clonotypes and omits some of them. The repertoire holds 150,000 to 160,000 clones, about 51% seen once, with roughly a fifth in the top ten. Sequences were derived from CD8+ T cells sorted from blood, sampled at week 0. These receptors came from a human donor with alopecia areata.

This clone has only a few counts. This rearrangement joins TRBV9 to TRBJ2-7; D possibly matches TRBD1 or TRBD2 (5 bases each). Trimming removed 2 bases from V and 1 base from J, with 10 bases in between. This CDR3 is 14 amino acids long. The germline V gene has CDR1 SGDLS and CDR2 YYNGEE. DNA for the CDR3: TGTGCCAGCAGCGTCGGGACCGCTTCCTACGAGCAGTACTTC. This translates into CASSVGTASYEQYF.

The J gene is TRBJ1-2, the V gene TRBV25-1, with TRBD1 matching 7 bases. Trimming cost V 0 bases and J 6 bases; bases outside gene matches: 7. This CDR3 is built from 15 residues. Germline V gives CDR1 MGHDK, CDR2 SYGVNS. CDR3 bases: TGTGCCAGCAGTGAATATCAGGGGACAGAGAATGGCTACACCTTC. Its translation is CASSEYQGTENGYTF.

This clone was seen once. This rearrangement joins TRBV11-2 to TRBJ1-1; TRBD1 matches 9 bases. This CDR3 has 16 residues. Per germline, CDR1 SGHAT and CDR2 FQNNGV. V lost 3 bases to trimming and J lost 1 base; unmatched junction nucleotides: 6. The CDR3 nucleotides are TGTGCCAGCAGCTTCACCGACAGGGGGAGGAACACTGAAGCTTTCTTT. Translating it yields CASSFTDRGRNTEAFF.

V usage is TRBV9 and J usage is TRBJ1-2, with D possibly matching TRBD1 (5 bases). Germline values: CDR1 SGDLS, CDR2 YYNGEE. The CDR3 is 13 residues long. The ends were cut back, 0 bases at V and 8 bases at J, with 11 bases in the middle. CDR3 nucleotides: TGTGCCAGCAGCGTAGGACAGCTAAGCGGCTACACCTTC. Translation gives CASSVGQLSGYTF.

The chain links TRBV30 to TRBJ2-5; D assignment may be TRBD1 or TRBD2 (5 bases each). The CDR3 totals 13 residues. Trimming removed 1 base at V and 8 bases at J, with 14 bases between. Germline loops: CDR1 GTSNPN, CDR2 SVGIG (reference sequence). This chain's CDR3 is CAWSGGFGDTQYF. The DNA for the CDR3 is TGTGCCTGGAGTGGAGGTTTTGGGGACACCCAGTACTTC.

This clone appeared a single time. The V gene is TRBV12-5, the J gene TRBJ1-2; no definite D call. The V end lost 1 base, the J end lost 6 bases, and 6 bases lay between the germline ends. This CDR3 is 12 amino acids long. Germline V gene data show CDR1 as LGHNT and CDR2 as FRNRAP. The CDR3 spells CASGLEVDGYTF. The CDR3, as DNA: TGTGCTAGTGGTTTGGAAGTCGATGGCTACACCTTC.

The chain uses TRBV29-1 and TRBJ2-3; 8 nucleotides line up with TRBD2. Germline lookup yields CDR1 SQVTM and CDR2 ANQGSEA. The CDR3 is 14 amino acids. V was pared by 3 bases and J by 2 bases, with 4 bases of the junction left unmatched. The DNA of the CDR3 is TGCAGCGTTGAGCGGCGGGGGGACACAGATACGCAGTATTTT. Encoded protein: CSVERRGDTDTQYF.

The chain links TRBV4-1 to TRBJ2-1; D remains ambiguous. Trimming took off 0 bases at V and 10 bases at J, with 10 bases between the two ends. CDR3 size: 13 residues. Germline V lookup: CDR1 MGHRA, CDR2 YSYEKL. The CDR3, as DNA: TGCGCCAGCAGCCAAGATGGGCGGAGCGAGCAGTTCTTC. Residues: CASSQDGRSEQFF.